Shown below are 26 T cell receptor beta chains from a single sample sequenced in a study of T cells after yellow fever vaccination. MiXCR was run by TCRdb on the 5' RACE reads, yielding one entry per CDR3 protein. The table shows more than 350,000 distinct CDR3 sequences, with roughly 11% occurring only once. Sequences were derived from PBMCs, sampled on the day of the first yellow fever vaccination. These receptors all stem from a young man who received the YFV17D yellow fever vaccine.

The chain combines TRBV28 with TRBJ2-7; D is undetermined. Trimming shortened V by 5 bases and J by 6 bases, and 11 bases separated the two germline ends. CDR1 is MDHEN, CDR2 SYDVKM, per germline. This CDR3 is built from 12 residues. The DNA for the CDR3 is TGTGCCAGCAGTCGCGACGGTAGCGAGCAGTACGTC. Its protein product is CASSRDGSEQYV.

This clonotype was detected a few times. The chain joins TRBV20-1 to TRBJ2-7, with D unresolved. V lost 5 bases and J 5 bases, leaving 16 bases between the germline ends. Germline-derived CDR1 and CDR2 are DFQATT and SNEGSKA (reference sequence). The CDR3 contains 13 residues. The CDR3 spells CSAPPDGQNEQYF. CDR3 DNA: TGCAGTGCTCCCCCGGACGGCCAGAACGAGCAGTACTTC.

The table lists this clonotype with many counts. The rearrangement uses TRBV7-3 and TRBJ2-3; D possibly uses TRBD1 or TRBD2 (6 bases each). Per germline, CDR1 SGHTA and CDR2 FQGTGA. The CDR3 is made up of 14 amino acids. V was cut by 2 bases and J by 1 base, with 7 bases left in between. The CDR3 sequence: CASSLGGRTDTQYF. In nucleotides, the CDR3 is TGTGCCAGCAGCTTAGGGGGGCGCACAGATACGCAGTATTTT.

This clonotype was detected only a few times. The gene calls are TRBV5-1 and TRBJ2-1; 14 bases map to TRBD2. The CDR3 loop spans 18 amino acids. V shed 0 bases and J 4 bases; nucleotides not matched to a gene: 6. Germline lookup yields CDR1 SGHRS and CDR2 YFSETQ. This CDR3 is CASSLDGTSGGPYNEQFF. The CDR3 DNA reads TGCGCCAGCAGCTTGGACGGGACTAGCGGGGGCCCATACAATGAGCAGTTCTTC.

This clonotype has more than one count but fewer than ten. This chain connects TRBV3-1 to TRBJ2-2; 7 positions agree with TRBD1. This CDR3 has 16 residues. The V and J ends lost 6 bases and 0 bases, in that order; junction bases with no gene match: 7. Germline V gene sequence: CDR1 LGHDT, CDR2 YNNKEL (reference sequence). Here the CDR3 reads CASSGQENTNTGELFF. As DNA, the CDR3 is TGTGCCAGCAGTGGACAGGAGAACACGAACACCGGGGAGCTGTTTTTT.

This clonotype has just a few counts. The rearrangement links TRBV12-3 or TRBV12-4 to TRBJ2-3; D tentatively reads TRBD1 or TRBD2 (5 bases each). Between the trimmed V and J ends, which lost 7 bases and 2 bases, there was a span of 10 bases. The CDR3 spans 13 residues. The CDR3 bases are TGTGCCAGCATTCGGGACGACACAGATACGCAGTATTTT. Translated, it gives CASIRDDTDTQYF.

This clonotype was picked up a small number of times. This chain connects TRBV3-1 to TRBJ2-3; tentative D call: TRBD2 (6 bases). Trimming stripped 7 bases from V and 7 bases from J, with 15 bases between. CDR1 is LGHDT and CDR2 is YNNKEL in the germline V gene (reference sequence). This CDR3 is built from 13 residues. CDR3 bases: TGTGCCAGCAACGGGGGAGCTACATATACGCAGTATTTT. Protein product: CASNGGATYTQYF.

The chain is built from TRBV4-3 and TRBJ2-3; 9 bases align to TRBD2. The V gene end was trimmed by 1 base and the J gene end by 4 bases; junction bases not matched to a gene: 6. Germline CDR1 reads LGHNA; CDR2 reads YSLEER. The CDR3 is 16 amino acids. The chain's CDR3 is CASSQGWRGGPDTQYF. The CDR3 region has the DNA TGCGCCAGCAGCCAAGGATGGCGGGGGGGACCAGATACGCAGTATTTT.

The sample holds a few counts of this clonotype. V is TRBV19 and J is TRBJ2-5; unclear D gene. The CDR3 covers 15 residues. Germline V gene lookup returns CDR1 LNHDA and CDR2 SQIVND (reference sequence). V lost 6 bases to trimming and J lost 8 bases, with 22 bases between them. Here the CDR3 reads CASSNGVGQILTQYF. The CDR3 DNA reads as TGTGCCAGTAGCAATGGGGTTGGGCAAATTCTAACCCAGTACTTC.

This clonotype was counted between two and nine times. The chain carries TRBV28 and TRBJ2-1; 9 bases match TRBD1. Germline assignment: CDR1 MDHEN and CDR2 SYDVKM. Losses at the gene ends were 5 bases for V and 2 bases for J; bases not matched to a gene: 4. This CDR3 comprises 15 residues. CDR3 loop: CASSPDRGAYNEQFF. In DNA form, the CDR3 reads TGTGCCAGCAGTCCAGACAGGGGGGCCTACAATGAGCAGTTCTTC.

This clonotype occurred a few times. CDR3 region: CASSSERAGPLHF. CDR3 DNA sequence: TGCGCCAGCAGCTCGGAGAGGGCAGGTCCCCTCCACTTT. The chain joins TRBV5-1 to TRBJ1-6; D remains ambiguous. The CDR3 covers 13 residues. Germline loops: CDR1 SGHRS, CDR2 YFSETQ. V lost 3 bases and J lost 13, with 14 bases in between.

This rearrangement joins TRBV12-3 or TRBV12-4 to TRBJ1-6, with D maybe TRBD1 (6 bases). With 7 bases removed from V and 0 bases from J, the gap between germline ends came to 13 bases. The CDR3 has 16 residues. The CDR3 sequence: CASTPGGGSYNSPLHF. Written as DNA, the CDR3 is TGTGCCAGCACCCCCGGAGGGGGCTCCTATAATTCACCCCTCCACTTT.

This clonotype was counted ten times or more. The V call is TRBV6-5, the J call TRBJ2-2, with D perhaps TRBD1 or TRBD2 (5 bases each). Trimming cost V 6 bases and J 7 bases, with 18 bases left between them. Germline V CDR1 and CDR2: MNHEY, SVGAGI. The CDR3 totals 15 residues. The CDR3 DNA follows: TGTGCCAGCAGACCCGAGTGGGGGAAGAGCGGGGAGCTGTTTTTT. It encodes CASRPEWGKSGELFF.

This chain links TRBV19 with TRBJ1-1; D unresolved. The CDR3 contains 14 residues. V dropped 3 bases and J dropped 1 base, with 9 bases sitting between them. CDR1 and CDR2 from the germline V gene are LNHDA and SQIVND (reference sequence). CDR3 protein: CASSIGQRNTEAFF. The CDR3 DNA reads as TGTGCCAGTAGTATTGGGCAGAGGAACACTGAAGCTTTCTTT.

The count of this clonotype is one. V is TRBV6-2 or TRBV6-3 and J is TRBJ2-1; tentative D call: TRBD2 (5 bases). CDR1 is MNHEY and CDR2 is SVGEGT in the germline V gene. CDR3 length: 16 residues. Trimming stripped 5 bases from V and 5 bases from J, with 19 bases between. The CDR3 region has the DNA TGTGCCAGCAGTCCCTTCCGGGGTGGGCCAAACAATGAGCAGTTCTTC. It yields the protein CASSPFRGGPNNEQFF.

V and J are TRBV4-1 and TRBJ2-7; perhaps TRBD1 as D (6 bases). This CDR3 has 14 residues. Trimming cost V 1 base and J 1 base, with 8 bases left between them. CDR1 and CDR2 from the germline V gene are MGHRA and YSYEKL. In nucleotides, the CDR3 is TGCGCCAGCAGCCAAGGGCAGGGGTCCTACGAGCAGTACTTC. Amino acids: CASSQGQGSYEQYF.

The table lists this clonotype with a few counts. The gene calls are TRBV7-9 and TRBJ2-3; no clear D gene. The CDR3 consists of 13 residues. V lost 3 bases, J lost 5 bases, and 9 bases lay in between. CDR1 and CDR2 (germline): SEHNR, FQNEAQ (reference sequence). The CDR3 reads CASSFPERDTQYF. CDR3 bases: TGTGCCAGCAGCTTCCCGGAAAGAGATACGCAGTATTTT.

This clonotype was seen a handful of times. This chain links TRBV6-5 with TRBJ1-2, with D uncertain. Between the trimmed V and J ends, which lost 1 base and 6 bases, there was a span of 9 bases. CDR3 size: 13 residues. Per the germline V gene, CDR1 is MNHEY and CDR2 is SVGAGI. Here the CDR3 DNA reads TGTGCCAGCAGTTACTTAGAGCGGGATGGCTACACCTTC. It yields the protein CASSYLERDGYTF.

The chain uses TRBV10-2 and TRBJ2-7, with D unclear. This CDR3 region has 16 residues. CDR1 and CDR2 from the germline V gene are WSHSY and SAAADI. The V gene lost 0 bases and the J gene lost 3 bases, with 15 bases spanning the gap. The CDR3 region is CASSESRTGYDYEQYF. The CDR3 nucleotides read TGCGCCAGCAGTGAGTCTAGGACGGGCTACGACTACGAGCAGTACTTC.

This clonotype was counted ten times or more. The V gene is TRBV4-2, the J gene TRBJ1-4; 10 positions agree with TRBD1. Germline CDR1 reads LGHNA; CDR2 reads YNFKEQ. This CDR3 has 16 residues. With V trimmed by 0 bases and J by 6 bases, 4 bases remained unmatched. CDR3 in DNA: TGTGCCAGCAGCCAAGATCGGGGGACAGGGGATGAAAAACTGTTTTTT. Translation gives CASSQDRGTGDEKLFF.

The J gene is TRBJ1-5, the V gene TRBV19; 9 positions agree with TRBD1. This CDR3 has 14 residues. J was trimmed by 6 bases and V by 5 bases; bases with no gene match: 5. Germline CDR1 reads LNHDA; CDR2 reads SQIVND (reference sequence). This chain's CDR3 is CASSGTGFGQPQHF. The CDR3 DNA sequence: TGTGCCAGTAGTGGGACAGGGTTTGGTCAGCCCCAGCATTTT.

In its sample, this clonotype was seen a few times. The V call is TRBV11-2, the J call TRBJ1-3, with TRBD1 matching over 7 bases. The V gene's germline CDR1 is SGHAT and CDR2 FQNNGV. The CDR3 extends over 14 amino acids. Unmatched junction bases numbered 7, after V lost 5 bases and J lost 6 bases. CDR3 DNA sequence: TGTGCCAGCAGCGCGAACAGGGGTACAAACACCATATATTTT. Amino acid sequence: CASSANRGTNTIYF.

The chain couples TRBV4-3 to TRBJ2-3, with D perhaps TRBD2 (6 bases). The CDR3 runs 15 residues. V dropped 0 bases and J dropped 13 bases, with 20 bases sitting between them. Germline CDR1 LGHNA, CDR2 YSLEER. CDR3 region: CASSQDRMEGIGEYF. DNA for the CDR3: TGCGCCAGCAGCCAAGACCGGATGGAGGGGATAGGGGAGTATTTT.

This clonotype showed up just a few times. V and J are TRBV4-2 and TRBJ2-3, with a weak D call TRBD1 (7 bases). V was pared by 4 bases and J by 10 bases, with 27 bases between. Germline V gene data show CDR1 as LGHNA and CDR2 as YNFKEQ. This CDR3 is built from 17 residues. This CDR3 is CASSPRAGQEGPRAQYF. The CDR3 DNA sequence: TGTGCCAGCAGCCCCCGGGCAGGACAGGAGGGCCCAAGGGCGCAGTATTTT.

With regard to this clonotype: A read error may account for a junction end that differs from germline. The chain links TRBV20-1 to TRBJ1-1, with D perhaps matching TRBD1 (6 bases). Germline V gene sequence: CDR1 DFQATT, CDR2 SNEGSKA (reference sequence). The CDR3 has 16 amino acids. CDR3 amino acids: CCARGGATGGNTEAFF. CDR3 nucleotides: TGCTGTGCTAGAGGGGGTGCGACAGGAGGGAACACTGAAGCTTTCTTT.

The chain employs TRBV7-9 and TRBJ1-6; D remains ambiguous. The germline V gene encodes CDR1 SEHNR and CDR2 FQNEAQ (reference sequence). This CDR3 spans 13 amino acids. With 4 bases removed from V and 10 bases from J, the gap between germline ends came to 11 bases. CDR3 residues: CASSSMEESPLHF. Here the CDR3 DNA reads TGTGCCAGCAGCTCCATGGAGGAATCACCCCTCCACTTT.